The 30 T cell receptor beta chains presented below share a single source sample, sequenced in a study of T cells in Graves' hyperthyroidism and ophthalmopathy. Amplification targeted TCR beta CDR3 regions from RNA transcripts. HTBI primers drove first-round RT-PCR of the TCR CDR3. From the multiplex PCR reads, TCRdb called clonotypes with MiXCR, one entry per CDR3 protein. This table holds approximately 600,000 distinct CDR3 sequences, around 14% found once. Sample: blood. All receptors come from a woman in her 30s with Graves' hyperthyroidism that later progressed to Graves' ophthalmopathy.

This clonotype occurred a few times. V usage is TRBV7-9 and J usage is TRBJ2-7, with unresolved D. Germline values: CDR1 SEHNR, CDR2 FQNEAQ (reference sequence). The CDR3 runs to 15 residues. With 5 bases removed from V and 0 bases from J, the gap between germline ends came to 14 bases. CDR3 amino acids: CASSRPLAVSYEQYF. The CDR3 DNA is TGTGCCAGCAGCCGCCCCTTAGCAGTCTCCTACGAGCAGTACTTC.

The chain is built from TRBV19 and TRBJ1-2; no clear D. V was cut by 2 bases and J by 0 bases, with 7 bases left in between. The CDR3 is 14 residues long. Germline values: CDR1 LNHDA, CDR2 SQIVND (reference sequence). The chain's CDR3 is CASSIQDSNYGYTF. The DNA for the CDR3 is TGTGCCAGTAGTATACAGGACTCTAACTATGGCTACACCTTC.

This clonotype was counted many times. This chain connects TRBV6-1 to TRBJ1-3; D is perhaps TRBD1 (6 bases). The germline CDR1 and CDR2 sequences are MNHNS and SASEGT. The V end lost 3 bases, the J end lost 4 bases, and 7 bases lay between the germline ends. CDR3 size: 13 residues. CDR3 DNA sequence: TGTGCCAGCAGTGAGCAGGGGGGAAACACCATATATTTT. Its translation: CASSEQGGNTIYF.

Concerning this clonotype: Since a much larger clone is just one base distant, this may be a read error. The CDR3 does not close with the conserved phenylalanine or tryptophan, likely indicating a read error. This chain joins TRBV7-9 and TRBJ2-1; 10 bases agree with TRBD2. Germline CDR1 SEHNR, CDR2 FQNEAQ (reference sequence). The CDR3 covers 16 residues. In nucleotides, the CDR3 is TGCGCCAGCAGCAAAGGACTAGCGGAGATCTACAATGAGCAGTTCTCC. Protein product: CASSKGLAEIYNEQFS.

The chain links TRBV3-1 to TRBJ1-2; unclear D gene. From germline, CDR1 is LGHDT and CDR2 YNNKEL (reference sequence). V was clipped by 1 base and J by 4 bases, with 7 bases between them. The CDR3 covers 13 residues. The CDR3 is CASSQAWGYGYTF. As DNA, the CDR3 is TGTGCCAGCAGCCAAGCCTGGGGCTATGGCTACACCTTC.

This chain joins TRBV25-1 and TRBJ1-1; 7 bases fit TRBD1. The CDR3 loop spans 15 amino acids. The ends lost 2 bases at V and 5 bases at J; junction bases unmatched: 8. Germline values: CDR1 MGHDK, CDR2 SYGVNS. The CDR3 region is CASSEIQPGGTEAFF. Written as DNA, the CDR3 is TGTGCCAGCAGTGAAATCCAGCCAGGGGGTACTGAAGCTTTCTTT. Using reference TRBV25-1 and TRBJ1-1 for the parts outside the CDR3, the full variable domain is EADIYQTPRYLVIGTGKKITLECSQTMGHDKMYWYQQDPGMELHLIHYSYGVNSTEKGDLSSESTVSRIRTEHFPLTLESARPSHTSQYLCASSEIQPGGTEAFFGQGTRLTVV.

On this clonotype itself: An end of the junction differs from the germline gene, which may be a read error. V is TRBV19 and J is TRBJ2-7, with no clear D. The germline V gene has CDR1 LNHDA and CDR2 SQIVND (reference sequence). This CDR3 spans 13 amino acids. In DNA form, the CDR3 reads TGTGCCAGTAGTACCGCCCGGTCCTACGGGCAGTACTTC. This codes for CASSTARSYGQYF.

This clonotype was observed at least ten times. V gene TRBV5-1 combines with J gene TRBJ2-3; 13 nucleotides match TRBD2. With 6 bases clipped from V and 4 bases from J, the junction kept 5 bases outside the gene matches. The CDR3 spans 15 residues. From germline, CDR1 is SGHRS and CDR2 YFSETQ. The CDR3 region has the DNA TGCGCCAGCATCCGGACTAGCGGGAGTGCAGATACGCAGTATTTT. Encoded protein: CASIRTSGSADTQYF.

The rearrangement uses TRBV18 and TRBJ2-6, with D hard to call. This CDR3 comprises 18 residues. The germline CDR1 and CDR2 sequences are KGHSH and LQKENI. The V end was cut by 3 bases, the J end by 0 bases, with 15 bases between. DNA for the CDR3: TGTGCCAGCTCACCCTCGGCGGTCCAAACCTCTGGGGCCAACGTCCTGACTTTC. It codes for CASSPSAVQTSGANVLTF.

This clonotype was counted ten times or more. V is TRBV14 and J is TRBJ1-2; D is uncertain. Germline assignment: CDR1 SGHDN and CDR2 FVKESK. The CDR3 contains 16 residues. The V gene lost 2 bases and the J gene lost 0 bases, with 13 bases spanning the gap. CDR3: CASSQFAGKANYGYTF. CDR3 DNA: TGTGCCAGCAGCCAATTTGCAGGAAAAGCTAACTATGGCTACACCTTC.

This clonotype has ten or more counts. The V gene is TRBV5-1, the J gene TRBJ2-3, with TRBD1 identical over 8 bases. The CDR3 covers 16 residues. The J segment lost 4 bases and the V segment lost 3 bases, leaving 10 bases of the junction unmatched. Germline V gene sequence: CDR1 SGHRS, CDR2 YFSETQ. Here the CDR3 DNA reads TGCGCCAGCAGCTCTTTCGGACAGGGTGAGGCAGATACGCAGTATTTT. Encoded protein: CASSSFGQGEADTQYF.

This clonotype has a count of ten or more. The chain has TRBV12-3 or TRBV12-4 and TRBJ1-1, with 11 bases lining up with TRBD1. The CDR3 totals 14 residues. J was trimmed by 1 base and V by 5 bases; bases with no gene match: 0. The CDR3 region has the DNA TGTGCCAGCAGTGGACAGGGGGCGAACACTGAAGCTTTCTTT. Translation gives CASSGQGANTEAFF.

This clonotype occurred many times. V gene TRBV2 combines with J gene TRBJ2-3, with D perhaps matching TRBD1 (6 bases). The CDR3 covers 16 residues. CDR1 and CDR2 (germline): SNHLY, FYNNEI. V dropped 7 bases and J dropped 3 bases, with 20 bases sitting between them. CDR3 region: CASTRGGLKDTDTQYF. CDR3 DNA sequence: TGTGCCAGCACTCGAGGGGGATTAAAAGATACAGATACGCAGTATTTT. The whole variable domain, filled in from reference TRBV2 and TRBJ2-3, reads EPEVTQTPSHQVTQMGQEVILRCVPISNHLYFYWYRQILGQKVEFLVSFYNNEISEKSEIFDDQFSVERPDGSNFTLKIRSTKLEDSAMYFCASTRGGLKDTDTQYFGPGTRLTVL.

The sample holds many counts of this clonotype. This chain links TRBV13 with TRBJ1-1, with TRBD1 as a possible D gene (5 bases). The CDR3 has 15 residues. V gave up 1 base and J gave up 3 bases, with 12 bases separating them. Germline values: CDR1 PRHDT, CDR2 FYEKMQ (reference sequence). The CDR3 sequence is CASSLDWDEYTEAFF. The CDR3, as DNA: TGTGCCAGCAGCTTAGATTGGGACGAGTACACTGAAGCTTTCTTT.

This clonotype was counted a few times. This chain connects TRBV28 to TRBJ2-2; 7 positions match TRBD1. This CDR3 comprises 21 residues. Germline loops: CDR1 MDHEN, CDR2 SYDVKM. Losses at the gene ends were 5 bases for V and 0 bases for J; bases not matched to a gene: 21. Here the CDR3 DNA reads TGTGCCAGCAGTCCCACGGGACAGCCCCGAATCCTCTCCTCGAACACCGGGGAGCTGTTTTTT. It codes for CASSPTGQPRILSSNTGELFF.

This clonotype was observed at least ten times. The chain couples TRBV20-1 to TRBJ1-1, with D possibly matching TRBD1 (5 bases). This CDR3 is built from 13 residues. V was pared by 4 bases and J by 7 bases, with 16 bases between. The germline V gene has CDR1 DFQATT and CDR2 SNEGSKA (reference sequence). This chain's CDR3 is CSATLQGLGEAFF. The CDR3 DNA is TGCAGTGCTACCTTGCAGGGATTAGGTGAAGCTTTCTTT.

V gene TRBV19 combines with J gene TRBJ2-3; D remains ambiguous. CDR3 length: 15 amino acids. Per the germline V gene, CDR1 is LNHDA and CDR2 is SQIVND (reference sequence). Trimming removed 5 bases from V and 1 base from J, with 13 bases in between. The CDR3 nucleotides read TGTGCCAGTAGTGACCTGCCTCGGGGCACAGATACGCAGTATTTT. Its translation: CASSDLPRGTDTQYF. Full variable domain (remainder filled in from reference TRBV19 and TRBJ2-3): DGGITQSPKYLFRKEGQNVTLSCEQNLNHDAMYWYRQDPGQGLRLIYYSQIVNDFQKGDIAEGYSVSREKKESFPLTVTSAQKNPTAFYLCASSDLPRGTDTQYFGPGTRLTVL.

This clonotype appeared many times. The rearrangement uses TRBV12-3 or TRBV12-4 and TRBJ1-3; D is unresolved. CDR3 size: 15 residues. Between the trimmed V and J ends, which lost 6 bases and 0 bases, there was a span of 12 bases. In nucleotides, the CDR3 is TGTGCCAGCAGCCCCCCCGTAATCTCTGGAAACACCATATATTTT. Translation: CASSPPVISGNTIYF.

Many counts were recorded for this clonotype. The V gene is TRBV5-5, the J gene TRBJ2-5; possibly TRBD1 for D (5 bases). Germline V gene lookup returns CDR1 SGHKS and CDR2 YYEKEE (reference sequence). This CDR3 spans 14 amino acids. V lost 4 bases and J lost 2, with 12 bases in between. The CDR3 bases are TGTGCCAGCAGCCGAGATGACAGTCAAGAGACCCAGTACTTC. Translated, it gives CASSRDDSQETQYF.

This clonotype was counted ten times or more. The chain is built from TRBV12-3 or TRBV12-4 and TRBJ2-3, with 11 nucleotides matching TRBD2. V lost 8 bases to trimming and J lost 1 base; unmatched junction nucleotides: 2. There are 14 residues in the CDR3. CDR3 nucleotide sequence: TGTGCCAGCCTGACTAGCGGGGGCACAGATACGCAGTATTTT. Translating it yields CASLTSGGTDTQYF.

This clonotype was found a few times. The V gene is TRBV20-1, the J gene TRBJ2-2; TRBD1 agrees at 7 bases. The V gene's germline CDR1 is DFQATT and CDR2 SNEGSKA (reference sequence). J gave up 0 bases and V 6 bases, and 7 bases lay outside the gene matches. The CDR3 totals 15 residues. The CDR3 loop reads CSAHPGTANTGELFF. In DNA form, the CDR3 reads TGCAGTGCCCACCCCGGGACAGCGAACACCGGGGAGCTGTTTTTT.

This chain connects TRBV12-3 or TRBV12-4 to TRBJ1-2; D unresolved. V was shortened by 8 bases and J by 4 bases, with 17 bases between the two germline ends. The CDR3 consists of 14 residues. CDR3 DNA sequence: TGTGCCAGCTCTCCGGCCGCGCTTAGCTATGGCTACACCTTC. This gives the protein CASSPAALSYGYTF.

This clonotype showed up many times. V is TRBV11-3 and J is TRBJ2-7; D is unclear. CDR1 SGHNT and CDR2 YENEEA come from the germline V gene. The V and J ends lost 3 bases and 1 base respectively, with 10 bases between them. CDR3 length: 14 residues. CDR3 sequence reads: CASSFKGSSYEQYF. The CDR3 DNA reads TGTGCCAGCAGCTTCAAGGGATCTTCCTACGAGCAGTACTTC. The full variable domain, in which reference TRBV11-3 and TRBJ2-7 provide the parts outside the CDR3, is EAGVVQSPRYKIIEKKQPVAFWCNPISGHNTLYWYLQNLGQGPELLIRYENEEAVDDSQLPKDRFSAERLKGVDSTLKIQPAELGDSAVYLCASSFKGSSYEQYFGPGTRLTVT.

The V call is TRBV24-1, the J call TRBJ2-7; 9 nucleotides match TRBD1. This CDR3 has 15 residues. Germline V gene sequence: CDR1 KGHDR, CDR2 SFDVKD. V shed 4 bases and J 4 bases; nucleotides not matched to a gene: 7. The CDR3 reads CATSDPGQGKYEQYF. The DNA of the CDR3 is TGTGCCACCAGTGACCCCGGACAGGGGAAATACGAGCAGTACTTC.

In this sample, this clonotype turned up a few times. CDR3 nucleotides: TGTGCCATCAGTGGCCGAAGTGGGGTGGGGGACGAGCAGTACTTC. Protein: CAISGRSGVGDEQYF. The rearrangement links TRBV10-3 to TRBJ2-7, with D perhaps assigned TRBD1 or TRBD2 (5 bases each). Germline V lookup: CDR1 ENHRY, CDR2 SYGVKD. CDR3 length: 15 residues. The V end lost 4 bases, the J end lost 5 bases, and 18 bases lay between the germline ends.

CDR3: CASSRRQPLTNEKLFF. The CDR3 DNA reads as TGTGCCAGCAGCCGCCGACAGCCATTAACTAATGAAAAACTGTTTTTT. The V gene is TRBV5-6, the J gene TRBJ1-4, with D perhaps matching TRBD1 (5 bases). The length of the CDR3 is 16 residues. With 4 bases removed from V and 1 base from J, the gap between germline ends came to 14 bases. Germline assignment: CDR1 SGHDT and CDR2 YYEEEE.

This rearrangement joins TRBV11-3 to TRBJ1-1; possibly TRBD1 for D (6 bases). Per germline, CDR1 SGHNT and CDR2 YENEEA. CDR3 length equals 15 residues. V shed 5 bases and J shed 6 bases, with 19 bases lying between them. CDR3 coding DNA: TGTGCCAGCAGCCCCTACAGGGAGAGTTATCCTGAAGCTTTCTTT. It encodes CASSPYRESYPEAFF. Looking up the rest from reference TRBV11-3 and TRBJ1-1 gives the full variable domain: EAGVVQSPRYKIIEKKQPVAFWCNPISGHNTLYWYLQNLGQGPELLIRYENEEAVDDSQLPKDRFSAERLKGVDSTLKIQPAELGDSAVYLCASSPYRESYPEAFFGQGTRLTVV.

This clonotype came up many times. The V call is TRBV2, the J call TRBJ2-5; D is tentatively TRBD1 or TRBD2 (5 bases each). This CDR3 region has 13 residues. The germline V gene has CDR1 SNHLY and CDR2 FYNNEI. Trimming removed 7 bases from V and 5 bases from J, with 14 bases in between. CDR3: CASNRGRGETQYF. CDR3 DNA: TGTGCCAGCAATAGGGGCAGAGGGGAGACCCAGTACTTC. Together with reference TRBV2 and TRBJ2-5, the CDR3 gives the full variable domain: EPEVTQTPSHQVTQMGQEVILRCVPISNHLYFYWYRQILGQKVEFLVSFYNNEISEKSEIFDDQFSVERPDGSNFTLKIRSTKLEDSAMYFCASNRGRGETQYFGPGTRLLVL.

This clonotype was seen many times. The J gene is TRBJ2-7, the V gene TRBV10-3; TRBD1 agrees at 7 bases. The CDR3 extends over 15 amino acids. J was trimmed by 3 bases and V by 3 bases; bases with no gene match: 8. The germline V gene encodes CDR1 ENHRY and CDR2 SYGVKD. The CDR3 loop is CAISDPTGFDYEQYF. In DNA, the CDR3 is TGTGCCATCAGTGACCCGACAGGGTTCGACTACGAGCAGTACTTC.

This clonotype was seen only a few times. V is TRBV4-1 and J is TRBJ2-2, with 11 bases aligning to TRBD2. CDR3 length: 16 residues. Per germline, CDR1 MGHRA and CDR2 YSYEKL. Trimming took 6 bases from V and 4 from J; bases not matched to a gene: 7. The CDR3 DNA follows: TGCGCCAGCAGTACAACTAGCGGGAGAATCACCGGGGAGCTGTTTTTT. This sequence encodes CASSTTSGRITGELFF.